These T cell receptor beta chains were read from a single sample in a study of cytomegalovirus exposure and HLA in healthy donors. Sequenced by immunoSEQ multiplex PCR; TCRdb stores in-frame clones only, minus some. Of 200,000 or so clones in the sample, around 77% were seen once. Sequencing used PBMCs. Receptor source: a woman younger than 45 in good health and CMV-seronegative. The CDR3 runs from the conserved cysteine through the conserved F or W. The D gene is left open where the match is weak. Rows may omit the clone size; those that give it use once, few, many or a size class.

D gene: TRBD2; J gene: TRBJ2-3; clone size: few; V gene: TRBV27; CDR3 DNA: TGTGCCAGCAGACTAGCGTACACAGATACGCAGTATTTT; CDR3 protein: CASRLAYTDTQYF
D gene: .; J gene: TRBJ1-5; clone size: once; V gene: TRBV30; CDR3 DNA: TGTGCCTGGAGTGATCTTTCTAGCAATCAGCCCCAGCATTTT; CDR3 protein: CAWSDLSSNQPQHF
D gene: .; J gene: TRBJ2-7; clone size: few; V gene: TRBV5-1; CDR3 DNA: TGCGCCAGCAGCTTGATGGCCGGGAGAGGGGACGAGCAGTACTTC; CDR3 protein: CASSLMAGRGDEQYF
D gene: TRBD1; J gene: TRBJ1-2; clone size: once; V gene: TRBV25-1; CDR3 DNA: TGTGCCAGCAGTGTACAGGGGGTCTATGGCTACACCTTC; CDR3 protein: CASSVQGVYGYTF
D gene: TRBD1; J gene: TRBJ2-3; clone size: once; V gene: TRBV19; CDR3 DNA: TGTGCCAGTAGTTTCGGACAGGGGGCGGATACGCAGTATTTT; CDR3 protein: CASSFGQGADTQYF
D gene: .; J gene: TRBJ1-6; clone size: .; V gene: TRBV5-6; CDR3 DNA: TGTGCCAGCAGCTTCCGTCCAGGGGACTCACCCCTCCACTTT; CDR3 protein: CASSFRPGDSPLHF
D gene: .; J gene: TRBJ2-3; clone size: .; V gene: TRBV30; CDR3 DNA: TGTGCCTGGAGTGGTTGGGACTCCACAGATACGCAGTATTTT; CDR3 protein: CAWSGWDSTDTQYF
D gene: TRBD2; J gene: TRBJ2-1; clone size: .; V gene: TRBV5-8; CDR3 DNA: TGTGCCAGCAGCTTGCGGAGACTAGCGGTCGATGAGCAGTTCTTC; CDR3 protein: CASSLRRLAVDEQFF
D gene: TRBD2; J gene: TRBJ2-7; clone size: few; V gene: TRBV5-4; CDR3 DNA: TGTGCCAGCAGCTTGCTGCGGGAGGGCGGCGAGCAGTACTTC; CDR3 protein: CASSLLREGGEQYF
D gene: .; J gene: TRBJ2-6; clone size: .; V gene: TRBV12-5; CDR3 DNA: TGTGCTAGTGGGCGACTAGTTGGGGCCAACGTCCTGACTTTC; CDR3 protein: CASGRLVGANVLTF
D gene: TRBD1; J gene: TRBJ2-7; clone size: .; V gene: TRBV6-1; CDR3 DNA: TGTGCCAGCAGCCCTGGACAGGCCCTCTCCTACGAGCAGTACTTC; CDR3 protein: CASSPGQALSYEQYF